This is a list of T cell receptor beta chains from one sample in a study of blood T cell repertoires in COVID-19. The assay was immunoSEQ multiplex PCR, and TCRdb's table has in-frame clones only and misses some. The repertoire includes about 110,000 clones, roughly 81% of them detected once, and less than 3.5% sits in the top ten. What was sequenced was peripheral blood. These receptors originate from a man aged 35 to 55 with acute or convalescent COVID-19. Each CDR3 is given with its conserved first and last residue. Each record gives: D gene, V gene, clone size, J gene, CDR3 DNA, CDR3 protein. A D gene is named only where the DNA matches it firmly. Clone size is given for some rows only: seen once, a few or many times, or a class if the clone is expanded.

>TRBD2|TRBV11-3|.|TRBJ2-1
TGTGCCAGCAGCTCCGGACTAGCGGGGTACAATGAGCAGTTCTTC
CASSSGLAGYNEQFF
>.|TRBV9|.|TRBJ1-5
TGTGCCAGCAGCGTCGGGTCGGGGGATGCTCAGCCCCAGCATTTT
CASSVGSGDAQPQHF
>TRBD1|TRBV6-6|once|TRBJ2-1
TGTGCCAGCAGTGGACGGGACAGGTCCTACAATGAGCAGTTCTTC
CASSGRDRSYNEQFF
>.|TRBV30|.|TRBJ1-1
TGTGCCTGGAGTGCCACAGGGAGAGAAGCTTTCTTT
CAWSATGREAFF
>.|TRBV2|.|TRBJ1-4
TGTGCCAGCAGTGGGGATGGCAGGGGAAATGAAAAACTGTTTTTT
CASSGDGRGNEKLFF
>.|TRBV24-1|.|TRBJ2-3
TGTGCCACCAGTGACCCCAACAGAGCCACAGATACGCAGTATTTT
CATSDPNRATDTQYF
>TRBD1|TRBV3-1/TRBV3-2|few|TRBJ1-5
TGTGCCAGCGGGGACAGGGCTAGCAATCAGCCCCAGCATTTT
CASGDRASNQPQHF
>.|TRBV19|.|TRBJ1-4
TGTGCCAGTAGTATCATACCAGGACTTGCAACTAATGAAAAACTGTTTTTT
CASSIIPGLATNEKLFF
>.|TRBV3-1/TRBV3-2|.|TRBJ2-1
TGTGCCAGCAGCCCGCTACGGGGGAACTTCCACAATGAGCAGTTCTTC
CASSPLRGNFHNEQFF
>TRBD1|TRBV29-1|.|TRBJ2-1
TGCAGCGTTGACCCAGGAACGGCAGGGGGCACCGACTACAATGAGCAGTTCTTC
CSVDPGTAGGTDYNEQFF
>.|TRBV5-1|.|TRBJ2-3
TGCGCCAGCAGCTTGGGCGGCACAGATACGCAGTATTTT
CASSLGGTDTQYF
>TRBD1|TRBV5-1|.|TRBJ2-3
TGCGCCAGCAGCTTATACGGACAGGGGTGGGGCACAGATACGCAGTATTTT
CASSLYGQGWGTDTQYF
>.|TRBV5-4|few|TRBJ2-7
TGTGCCAGCAGCTTGGGGGGAGCGATCGAGCAGTACTTC
CASSLGGAIEQYF
>TRBD1|TRBV4-1|.|TRBJ2-5
TGCGCCAGCAGCCCCACCCCCGGGACAGCACAAGAGACCCAGTACTTC
CASSPTPGTAQETQYF
>.|TRBV4-1|few|TRBJ1-1
TGCGCCAGCAGCCGCTCGCCTCTTCAGGGACGGAGGGTTCCCGAAGCTTTCTTT
CASSRSPLQGRRVPEAFF
>.|TRBV7-2|.|TRBJ1-2
TGTGCCAGCAGCTTAGTGGGACAAAGTAACTATGGCTACACCTTC
CASSLVGQSNYGYTF
>TRBD1|TRBV6-6|.|TRBJ1-2
TGTGCCAGCAGCTCTACCGGACAGGGGGCGAATGGTGGCTACACCTTC
CASSSTGQGANGGYTF
>TRBD2|TRBV30|few|TRBJ2-7
TGTGCCTGGAAGGATAGCGGGGGACCCTACGAGCAGTACTTC
CAWKDSGGPYEQYF
>.|TRBV14|.|TRBJ1-3
TGTGCCAGCAGCCATCGGGAGGACTCTGGAAACACCATATATTTT
CASSHREDSGNTIYF
>.|TRBV9|.|TRBJ2-3
TGTGCCAGCAGCCCTACCACAGATACGCAGTATTTT
CASSPTTDTQYF
>.|TRBV3-1/TRBV3-2|.|TRBJ2-1
TGTGCCAGCAGCCAAGAGCAGGGGTGGGTTGAGCAGTTCTTC
CASSQEQGWVEQFF
>TRBD1|TRBV20-1|.|TRBJ1-1
TGCAGTGCTAGTCTGGGACAGGGTCGCCCTGAAGCTTTCTTT
CSASLGQGRPEAFF
>TRBD1|TRBV19|.|TRBJ2-7
TGTGCCAGTAGTAGAGGGACAGGCAGCTACGAGCAGTACTTC
CASSRGTGSYEQYF
>.|TRBV11-2|.|TRBJ1-6
TGTGCCAGCAGCCTCAGGGGTGGGTTCGATAATTCACCCCTCCACTTT
CASSLRGGFDNSPLHF
>.|TRBV7-2|.|TRBJ1-2
TGTGCCAGCAGCGTAGAGACAGGAGGCGGCTACACCTTC
CASSVETGGGYTF
>.|TRBV5-1|once|TRBJ2-1
TGCGCCAGCAGCTTGGAGGCAGGCTACAATGAGCAGTTCTTC
CASSLEAGYNEQFF
>TRBD1|TRBV7-9|few|TRBJ1-4
TGTGCCAGCAGCTTAACGTGGACAGGCCTAGCAACTAATGAAAAACTGTTTTTT
CASSLTWTGLATNEKLFF
>.|TRBV21-1|.|TRBJ1-2
TGTGCCAGCAGCACACAGCTCCTTAACTATGGCTACACCTTC
CASSTQLLNYGYTF
>.|TRBV6-5|.|TRBJ1-1
TGTGCCAGCACCAAATCCCCCGTAGACACTGAAGCTTTCTTT
CASTKSPVDTEAFF
>TRBD1|TRBV11-1|.|TRBJ2-7
TGTGCCAGCAGCTTCTCGACAGGGAATCGCCACGAGCAGTACTTC
CASSFSTGNRHEQYF
>TRBD1|TRBV19|.|TRBJ1-5
TGTGCCAGTAGTATTCCCGGGACAGGGGGCCAGCCCCAGCATTTT
CASSIPGTGGQPQHF
>TRBD1|TRBV27|.|TRBJ1-6
TGTGCCAGCAGTTTTAGCGGACAGGGGGCGTGGGCCATGGGGTCACCCCTCCACTTT
CASSFSGQGAWAMGSPLHF
>.|TRBV4-1|.|TRBJ2-7
TGCGCCAGCAGCCAAGAATGGGGGGCCTACGAGCAGTACTTC
CASSQEWGAYEQYF
>TRBD1|TRBV7-9|.|TRBJ1-2
TGTGCCAGCAGCTTAACAAACGACAGGGACTATGGCTACACCTTC
CASSLTNDRDYGYTF
>.|TRBV5-1|.|TRBJ2-7
TGCGCCAGCAGCTTGCTGGCTTCCTACGAGCAGTACTTC
CASSLLASYEQYF
>.|TRBV5-1|few|TRBJ2-7
TGCGCCAGCACACCCCGGGGTGACGAGCAGTACTTC
CASTPRGDEQYF
>TRBD1|TRBV7-2|.|TRBJ1-2
TGTGCCAGCAGCCGACAGGGGGCTAATGGCTACACCTTC
CASSRQGANGYTF
>.|TRBV18|.|TRBJ2-5
TGTGCCAGCTCACCACGACAGACCCGGGAGACCCAGTACTTC
CASSPRQTRETQYF
>.|TRBV5-4|.|TRBJ2-2
TGTGCCAGCAGCCAGCAGGAGGGGGCGTACACCGGGGAGCTGTTTTTT
CASSQQEGAYTGELFF
>.|TRBV21-1|.|TRBJ2-5
TGTGCCAGCAGCAAGGGACAGGGAGGGGAGACCCAGTACTTC
CASSKGQGGETQYF
>TRBD2|TRBV19|many|TRBJ2-3
TGTGCCAGTAAACCCAGACTAGCGGGGGGGCAAGATACGCAGTATTTT
CASKPRLAGGQDTQYF
>.|TRBV3-1/TRBV3-2|.|TRBJ2-7
TGTGCCAGCAGGTTGACACTTAACTCCTACGAGCAGTACTTC
CASRLTLNSYEQYF
>TRBD2|TRBV29-1|.|TRBJ2-1
TGCAGCGTTAGCGGGGGGGACCCCTACAATGAGCAGTTCTTC
CSVSGGDPYNEQFF
>TRBD2|TRBV9|.|TRBJ2-1
TGTGCCAGCAGCCCGGCTAGCGGGGGGCCCATCTACAATGAGCAGTTCTTC
CASSPASGGPIYNEQFF
>TRBD1|TRBV6-4|.|TRBJ1-3
TGTGCCAGCACGGACACAAAAAGGGACAGAAATTACTCTGGAAACACCATATATTTT
CASTDTKRDRNYSGNTIYF
>TRBD1|TRBV25-1|.|TRBJ1-6
TGTGCCAGCAGTGACCCCAGGACAGGGGGAAATTCACCCCTCCACTTT
CASSDPRTGGNSPLHF
>TRBD2|TRBV7-2|.|TRBJ2-5
TGTGCCAGCAGCTTAGCGTCGGCTAGCGGGGGGTTCCAAGAGACCCAGTACTTC
CASSLASASGGFQETQYF
>.|TRBV30|.|TRBJ2-3
TGTGCCTGGGGGTGGGGGCCCCGCACAGATACGCAGTATTTT
CAWGWGPRTDTQYF
>TRBD1|TRBV5-1|few|TRBJ1-1
TGCGCCAGCAGCTCGGGACAGGGGTATGGCACTGAAGCTTTCTTT
CASSSGQGYGTEAFF
>.|TRBV7-3|.|TRBJ1-6
TGTGCCAGCAGCCCAGACACTTATAATTCACCCCTCCACTTT
CASSPDTYNSPLHF
>TRBD2|TRBV27|.|TRBJ2-1
TGTGCCAGCAGTTTGAGGACTAGCGGGGCCTACTACAATGAGCAGTTCTTC
CASSLRTSGAYYNEQFF
>.|TRBV7-3|.|TRBJ2-5
TGTGCCAGCAGCTGGCGGCCGGCGGAGACCCAGTACTTC
CASSWRPAETQYF
>.|TRBV5-5|.|TRBJ2-2
TGTGCCAGCAGCTTGGTGGCAGGGAACACCGGGGAGCTGTTTTTT
CASSLVAGNTGELFF